This T cell receptor beta chain was profiled in a study of long-term antiretroviral therapy in people with HIV. Runs used v3.0 of the immunoSEQ assay and were done at survey level. The method was immunoSEQ multiplex PCR; TCRdb's version includes in-frame clones alone and lacks a portion of them. The sample has around 17,000 clones, 65% to 85% seen once. CDR1 and CDR2 (germline): SGDLS, YYNGEE. V was shortened by 3 bases and J by 4 bases, with 20 bases between the two germline ends. The CDR3 loop spans 17 amino acids. This specimen consisted of unsorted PBMCs, obtained about 2.5 years before starting antiretroviral therapy. The source is a woman aged 45-60 years with HIV. The chain is built from TRBV9 and TRBJ1-3, with D possibly TRBD1 on 5 matching bases. The CDR3: CASSAGWGPQRGNTIYF. The CDR3 DNA reads as TGTGCCAGCAGCGCTGGATGGGGACCGCAGCGAGGAAACACCATATATTTT.